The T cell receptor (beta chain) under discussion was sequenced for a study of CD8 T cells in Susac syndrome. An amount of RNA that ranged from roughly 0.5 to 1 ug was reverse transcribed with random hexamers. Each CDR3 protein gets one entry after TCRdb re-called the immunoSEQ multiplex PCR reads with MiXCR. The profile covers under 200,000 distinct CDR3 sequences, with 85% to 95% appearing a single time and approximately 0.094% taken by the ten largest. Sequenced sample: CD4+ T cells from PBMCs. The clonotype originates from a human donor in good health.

Written as DNA, the CDR3 is TGTGCCTGGAGTGCACTTGCGGGAGGGCTTAATGAGCAGTTCTTC. Its translation is CAWSALAGGLNEQFF. The chain employs TRBV30 and TRBJ2-1; 9 nucleotides agree with TRBD2. V was pared by 1 base and J by 7 bases, with 8 bases of the junction left unmatched. CDR1 is GTSNPN, CDR2 SVGIG, per germline (reference sequence). This CDR3 region has 15 residues.